This T cell receptor (beta chain) was retrieved from a study of OX40 agonist ivuxolimab in advanced cancers. As for the study in general: Hepatocellular carcinoma, melanoma, renal cell or head and neck cancer affected the dose-escalation patients. With a range of roughly 23 to 79, age averaged roughly 60 years, and around 83% were male. One patient with hepatocellular carcinoma and two with cutaneous melanoma, three in all, had partial responses.

Peripheral blood came from all dose cohorts at three timepoints. Only in-frame clones appear in the TCRdb table, and some are missing; sequencing was by immunoSEQ multiplex PCR. The repertoire includes approximately 70,000 clones, approximately 87% of them detected once, and about 5.9% sits in the top ten. The germline CDR1 and CDR2 sequences are MNHEY and SVGAGI. After removal of 7 bases from V and 7 bases from J, the junction contained 8 bases not matched to a gene. This CDR3 is built from 15 residues. The input for sequencing was CD4+ or CD8+ T cells sorted from blood, taken in a trial of the OX40 agonist ivuxolimab. The chain is built from TRBV6-5 and TRBJ2-1; TRBD2 matches at 12 bases. This clonotype originated in an adult with an advanced solid tumor such as melanoma, head and neck, liver or kidney cancer. The CDR3 region is CASTKLAGGYNEQFF. The CDR3 DNA follows: TGTGCCAGCACCAAACTAGCGGGAGGCTATAATGAGCAGTTCTTC.